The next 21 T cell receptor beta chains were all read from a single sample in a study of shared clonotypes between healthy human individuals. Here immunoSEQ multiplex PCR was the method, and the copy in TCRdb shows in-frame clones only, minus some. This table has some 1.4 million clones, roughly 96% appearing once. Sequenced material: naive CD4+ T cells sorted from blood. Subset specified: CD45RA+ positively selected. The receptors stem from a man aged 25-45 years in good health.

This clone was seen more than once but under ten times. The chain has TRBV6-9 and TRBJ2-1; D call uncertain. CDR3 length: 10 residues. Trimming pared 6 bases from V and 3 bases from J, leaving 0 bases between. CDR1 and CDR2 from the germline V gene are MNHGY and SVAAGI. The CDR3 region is CASSYNEQFF. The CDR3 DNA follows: TGTGCCAGCAGCTACAATGAGCAGTTCTTC.

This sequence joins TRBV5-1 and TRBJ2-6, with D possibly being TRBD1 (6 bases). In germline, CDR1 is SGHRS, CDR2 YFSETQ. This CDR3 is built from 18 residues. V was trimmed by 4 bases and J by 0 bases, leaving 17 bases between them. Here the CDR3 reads CASSPTDSSPSGANVLTF. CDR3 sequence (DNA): TGCGCCAGCAGCCCGACGGACAGTTCCCCCTCTGGGGCCAACGTCCTGACTTTC.

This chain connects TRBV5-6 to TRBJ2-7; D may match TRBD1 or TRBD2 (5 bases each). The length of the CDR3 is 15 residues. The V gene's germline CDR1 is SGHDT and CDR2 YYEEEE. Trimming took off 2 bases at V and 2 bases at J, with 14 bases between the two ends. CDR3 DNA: TGTGCCAGCAGCTTAGAGGGGCGTTCGGCCTACGAGCAGTACTTC. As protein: CASSLEGRSAYEQYF.

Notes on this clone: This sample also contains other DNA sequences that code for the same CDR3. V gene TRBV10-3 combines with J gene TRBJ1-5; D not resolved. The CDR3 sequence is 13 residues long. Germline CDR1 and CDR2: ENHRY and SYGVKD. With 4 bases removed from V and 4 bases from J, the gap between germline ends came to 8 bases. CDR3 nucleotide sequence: TGTGCCATCAGTGGCCAAGGGAATCAGCCCCAGCATTTT. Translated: CAISGQGNQPQHF.

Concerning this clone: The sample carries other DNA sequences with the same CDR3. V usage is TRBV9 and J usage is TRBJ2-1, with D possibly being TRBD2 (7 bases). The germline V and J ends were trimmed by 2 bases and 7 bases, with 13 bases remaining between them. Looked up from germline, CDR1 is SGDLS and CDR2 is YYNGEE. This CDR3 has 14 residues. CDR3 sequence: CASSVGRGNNEQFF. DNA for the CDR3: TGTGCCAGCAGCGTGGGGAGGGGGAATAATGAGCAGTTCTTC.

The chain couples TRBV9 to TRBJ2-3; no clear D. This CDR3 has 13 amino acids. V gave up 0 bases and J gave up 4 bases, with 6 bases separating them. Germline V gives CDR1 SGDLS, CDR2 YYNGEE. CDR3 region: CASSVGSPDTQYF. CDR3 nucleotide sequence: TGTGCCAGCAGCGTAGGTTCCCCAGATACGCAGTATTTT.

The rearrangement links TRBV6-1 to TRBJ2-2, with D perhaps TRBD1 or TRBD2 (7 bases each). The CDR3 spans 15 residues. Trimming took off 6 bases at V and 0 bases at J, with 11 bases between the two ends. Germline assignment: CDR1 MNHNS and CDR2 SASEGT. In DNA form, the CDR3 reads TGTGCCAGCAGGGGAGGGGGCCCGAACACCGGGGAGCTGTTTTTT. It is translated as CASRGGGPNTGELFF.

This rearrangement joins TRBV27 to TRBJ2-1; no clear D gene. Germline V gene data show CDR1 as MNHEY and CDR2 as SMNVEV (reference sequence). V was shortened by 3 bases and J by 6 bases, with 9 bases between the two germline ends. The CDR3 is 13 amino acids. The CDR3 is CASSFAAFNEQFF. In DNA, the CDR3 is TGTGCCAGCAGTTTTGCTGCATTCAATGAGCAGTTCTTC.

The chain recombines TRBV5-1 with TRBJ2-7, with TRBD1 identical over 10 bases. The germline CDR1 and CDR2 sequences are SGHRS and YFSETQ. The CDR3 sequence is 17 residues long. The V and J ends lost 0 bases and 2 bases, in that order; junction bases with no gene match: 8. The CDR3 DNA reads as TGCGCCAGCAGCTTGGCTCTTCTGACAGGGGGCGCCTACGAGCAGTACTTC. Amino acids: CASSLALLTGGAYEQYF.

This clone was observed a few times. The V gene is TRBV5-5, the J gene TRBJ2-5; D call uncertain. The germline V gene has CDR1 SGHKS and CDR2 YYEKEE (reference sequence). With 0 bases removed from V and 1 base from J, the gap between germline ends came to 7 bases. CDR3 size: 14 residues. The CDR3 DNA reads TGTGCCAGCAGCTTGGGGGCTCCCCAAGAGACCCAGTACTTC. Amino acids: CASSLGAPQETQYF. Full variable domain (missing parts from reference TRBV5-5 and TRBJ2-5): DAGVTQSPTHLIKTRGQQVTLRCSPISGHKSVSWYQQVLGQGPQFIFQYYEKEERGRGNFPDRFSARQFPNYSSELNVNALLLGDSALYLCASSLGAPQETQYFGPGTRLLVL.

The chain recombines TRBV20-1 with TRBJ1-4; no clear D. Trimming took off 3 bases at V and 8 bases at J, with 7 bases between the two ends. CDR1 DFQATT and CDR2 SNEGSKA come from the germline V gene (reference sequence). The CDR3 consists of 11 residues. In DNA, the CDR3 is TGCAGTGCTAGTTCTCGGGAAAAACTGTTTTTT. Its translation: CSASSREKLFF.

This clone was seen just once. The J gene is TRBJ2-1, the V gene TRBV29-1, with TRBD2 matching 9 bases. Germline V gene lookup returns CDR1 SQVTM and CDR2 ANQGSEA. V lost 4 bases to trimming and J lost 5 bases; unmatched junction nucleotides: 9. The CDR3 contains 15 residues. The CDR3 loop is CSVVNQASGNNEQFF. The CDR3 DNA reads TGCAGCGTTGTAAATCAGGCTAGCGGGAACAATGAGCAGTTCTTC.

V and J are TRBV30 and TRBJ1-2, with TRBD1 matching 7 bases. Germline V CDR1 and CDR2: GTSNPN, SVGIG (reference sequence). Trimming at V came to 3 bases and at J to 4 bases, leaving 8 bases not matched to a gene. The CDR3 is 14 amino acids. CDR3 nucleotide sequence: TGTGCCTGGAGAACGGACAGGAACCCCTATGGCTACACCTTC. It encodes CAWRTDRNPYGYTF.

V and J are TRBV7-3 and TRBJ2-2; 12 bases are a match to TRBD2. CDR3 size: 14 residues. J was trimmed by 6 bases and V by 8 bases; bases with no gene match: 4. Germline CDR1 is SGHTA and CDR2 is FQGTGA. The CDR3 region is CASGLAGTPGELFF. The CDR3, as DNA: TGTGCCAGCGGACTAGCGGGAACGCCCGGGGAGCTGTTTTTT.

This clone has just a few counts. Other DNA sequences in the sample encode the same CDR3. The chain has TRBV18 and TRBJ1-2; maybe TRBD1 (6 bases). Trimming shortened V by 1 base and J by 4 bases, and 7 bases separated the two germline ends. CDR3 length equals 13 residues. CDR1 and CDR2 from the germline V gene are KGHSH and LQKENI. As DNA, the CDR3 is TGTGCCAGCTCACCACAGGGGGGCTATGGCTACACCTTC. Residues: CASSPQGGYGYTF.

CDR3 in amino acids: CASSRDSSKNIQYF. The CDR3 nucleotides read TGCGCCAGCAGCCGCGACAGCTCCAAAAACATTCAGTACTTC. The genes are TRBV5-1 and TRBJ2-4; tentative D call: TRBD1 (5 bases). V lost 4 bases and J lost 2, with 10 bases in between. There are 14 residues in the CDR3. Germline V gene sequence: CDR1 SGHRS, CDR2 YFSETQ.

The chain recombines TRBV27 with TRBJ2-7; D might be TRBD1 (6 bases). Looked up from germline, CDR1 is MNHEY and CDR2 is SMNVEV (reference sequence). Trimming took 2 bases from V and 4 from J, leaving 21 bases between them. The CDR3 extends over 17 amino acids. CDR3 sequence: CASSLKGTTLRGYEQYF. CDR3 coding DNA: TGTGCCAGCAGTTTAAAGGGGACCACTCTAAGGGGGTACGAGCAGTACTTC.

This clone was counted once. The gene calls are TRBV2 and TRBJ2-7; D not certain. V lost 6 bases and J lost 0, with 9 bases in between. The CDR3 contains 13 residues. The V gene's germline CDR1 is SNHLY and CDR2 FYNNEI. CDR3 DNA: TGTGCCAGCAGGCCTCTAAACTCCTACGAGCAGTACTTC. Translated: CASRPLNSYEQYF.

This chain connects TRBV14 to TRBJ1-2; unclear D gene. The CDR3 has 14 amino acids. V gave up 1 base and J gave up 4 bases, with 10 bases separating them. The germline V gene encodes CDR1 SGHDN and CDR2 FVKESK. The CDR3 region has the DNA TGTGCCAGCAGCCAAGTCTCCCGGCGCTATGGCTACACCTTC. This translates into CASSQVSRRYGYTF.

For the CDR3, the DNA is TGTGCCAGCAGCCCCGAGAAAGGGGGAAAGATCTATGGCTACACCTTC. Residues: CASSPEKGGKIYGYTF. This sequence joins TRBV11-2 and TRBJ1-2; TRBD1 is a possible D gene (6 bases). The CDR3 length is 16 residues. The V gene lost 5 bases and the J gene lost 4 bases, with 20 bases spanning the gap. Germline V gene data show CDR1 as SGHAT and CDR2 as FQNNGV.

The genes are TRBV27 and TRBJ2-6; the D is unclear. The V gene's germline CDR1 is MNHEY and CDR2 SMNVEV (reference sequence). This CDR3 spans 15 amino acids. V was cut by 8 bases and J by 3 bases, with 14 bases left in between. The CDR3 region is CASSLRVYGANVLTF. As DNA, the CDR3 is TGTGCCAGCTCCCTTCGGGTTTATGGGGCCAACGTCCTGACTTTC. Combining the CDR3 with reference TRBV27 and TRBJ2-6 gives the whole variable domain EAQVTQNPRYLITVTGKKLTVTCSQNMNHEYMSWYRQDPGLGLRQIYYSMNVEVTDKGDVPEGYKVSRKEKRNFPLILESPSPNQTSLYFCASSLRVYGANVLTFGAGSRLTVL.